What follows describes a single T cell receptor beta chain. No antigen is known for it. The CDR3 is made up of 11 amino acids. Trimming pared 3 bases from V and 10 bases from J, leaving 7 bases between. CDR1 and CDR2 from the germline V gene are SGHNT and YYREEE (reference sequence). The data belong to a study of cytomegalovirus exposure and HLA in healthy donors. General observations from the study: Productive status was seen about 90% or about 30% of the time for most TCR beta V segments in an earlier analysis. The authors later found HLA-associated TCR beta chains more clonally expanded than equally common others. Cytomegalovirus status was reportedly diagnosed by the classifier with high specificity and sensitivity.

Use of 60 Vbeta and 13 Jbeta primers characterized the PCR. The method was immunoSEQ multiplex PCR; TCRdb's version includes in-frame clones alone and lacks a portion of them. The data show about 95,000 clones, roughly three quarters seen once. Sequencing used PBMCs. J is TRBJ1-4 and V is TRBV5-4; D remains ambiguous. The origin of this receptor is a woman between 40 and 55 years old in good health and CMV-seronegative. The CDR3 region has the DNA TGTGCCAGCAGCTCCGGTGGAAAACTGTTTTTT. As protein: CASSSGGKLFF.